Listed here is a single T cell receptor beta chain. No patient escaped relapse after autologous stem cell transplantation, and brentuximab vedotin exposure varied. The data belong to a study of PD-1 blockade in classical Hodgkin lymphoma. Produced via immunoSEQ multiplex PCR; TCRdb's table is partial and in-frame only. The table lists about 40,000 clones, approximately 87% of them singletons, with roughly 10% in the top ten. Trimming cost V 8 bases and J 7 bases, with 6 bases left between them. This CDR3 region has 11 residues. Germline V gene lookup returns CDR1 MGHDK and CDR2 SYGVNS. This chain uses TRBV25-1 with TRBJ1-6; D call uncertain. The sequence was obtained from a human donor with classical Hodgkin lymphoma. The sequencing used peripheral blood mononuclear cells (PBMCs), collected at baseline. CDR3 loop: CASFRNSPLHF. The CDR3 DNA is TGTGCCAGCTTCCGGAATTCACCCCTCCACTTT.